The TCR beta chain under discussion was sequenced for a study of neurological immune-mediated disorders. Study-level results: Repertoires from 18 of 34 multiple sclerosis patients grouped phylogenetically into a related-CDR3 cluster, suggesting a possible signature.

In its sample, this clonotype was seen many times. Its target is not known. V shed 4 bases and J shed 0 bases, with 14 bases lying between them. CDR1 SGHNT and CDR2 YYREEE come from the germline V gene (reference sequence). This CDR3 has 16 residues. Template-switch 5'RACE cDNA synthesis added a 10-nucleotide unique molecular identifier. From the 5' RACE reads, TCRdb called clonotypes with MiXCR, one entry per CDR3 protein. This sample yields 50,000 to 60,000 distinct CDR3 sequences, of which under 5% are seen a single time; 1.5% to 2% belongs to the top ten. The TCR originated in a middle-aged woman with multiple sclerosis. The rearrangement joins TRBV5-4 to TRBJ1-3; D possibly corresponds to TRBD1 (6 bases). What was sequenced was CD4+ T cells from blood. The CDR3 loop reads CASSNRADRSGNTIYF. The CDR3 DNA reads TGTGCCAGCAGCAACAGGGCCGACCGCTCTGGAAACACCATATATTTT.